Listed below are T cell receptor beta chains from one sample, sequenced in a study of T cells in Graves' hyperthyroidism and ophthalmopathy. A single record per CDR3 protein comes from TCRdb applying MiXCR to the multiplex PCR reads. The sample includes 100,000 to 130,000 distinct CDR3 sequences, approximately 16% seen only once; the top ten take about 45%. Sequenced input: blood. All receptors derive from a woman aged 45-65 years with Graves' hyperthyroidism. Each CDR3 is given with its conserved first and last residue. The D gene is left open where the match is weak. Size is stated for part of the rows, as once, few or many counts, or as a class when the clone is expanded.

-	many	TRBV20-1	TRBJ1-2	13	TGCAGTGCTAGTTCAGGGGAAGACTATGGCTACACCTTC	CSASSGEDYGYTF
-	-	TRBV28	TRBJ2-1	14	TGTGCCAGCAGCCCCATTTGGGGGGGCAGTGAGCAGTTCTTC	CASSPIWGGSEQFF
TRBD2	many	TRBV11-2	TRBJ2-1	20	TGTGCCAGCAGCCAGCAGGGACTAGCGGGAATGAAGAGATCCTACAATGAGCAGTTCTTC	CASSQQGLAGMKRSYNEQFF
TRBD1	many	TRBV6-1	TRBJ1-5	15	TGTGCCAGCAGTTCTCCCGGACAGGGCAATCAGCCCCAGCATTTT	CASSSPGQGNQPQHF
-	many	TRBV10-3	TRBJ2-1	14	TGTGCCATCAGCGGGACATCCTCCTACAATGAGCAGTTCTTC	CAISGTSSYNEQFF
-	many	TRBV13	TRBJ1-3	14	TGTGCCAGCGCCGCGGGAGGGGCGGGAAACACCATATATTTT	CASAAGGAGNTIYF
TRBD1	many	TRBV9	TRBJ2-5	15	TGTGCCAGCAGCGTAGAGGCAGGGGGCCAAGAGACCCAGTACTTC	CASSVEAGGQETQYF
-	-	TRBV7-8	TRBJ1-1	16	TGTGCCAGCAGCTTAGCCAGGGTGTCAGTGAACACTGAAGCTTTCTTT	CASSLARVSVNTEAFF
-	many	TRBV19	TRBJ2-5	12	TGTGCCAGTAGGGGCGAGCGAGAGACCCAGTACTTC	CASRGERETQYF
TRBD1	many	TRBV6-1	TRBJ1-4	14	TGTGCCAGCAGCCCGCGACAGGGACTTGAAAAACTGTTTTTT	CASSPRQGLEKLFF
-	-	TRBV6-2/TRBV6-3	TRBJ1-1	11	TGTGCCAGCAGTTATCTAGGAGAAGCTTTCTTT	CASSYLGEAFF
TRBD1	many	TRBV20-1	TRBJ2-1	12	TGCAGTGCCAGGGGGACATACAATGAGCAGTTCTTC	CSARGTYNEQFF
-	many	TRBV6-1	TRBJ1-5	14	TGTGCCAGCAGTGCCGTATTAGCGGATCAGCCCCAGCATTTT	CASSAVLADQPQHF
-	-	TRBV7-9	TRBJ2-7	13	TGTGCCAGCCCCGATCCGAGGGCCTCCAAGCAGTACTTC	CASPDPRASKQYF
-	-	TRBV7-9	TRBJ1-1	15	-	CASSFFGSPNTEAFF